The clone carrying this T cell receptor (beta chain) was counted a single time. Its target is not known. This sample is part of a study of cytomegalovirus exposure and HLA in healthy donors. Study in general: A prior study identified some 100 million unique TCR beta sequences from about 180 million T cells. Broader study findings: A prior analysis recorded that most TCR beta V segments were productive about 87% or about 30% of the time. The study assumed roughly uniform donor sequencing depth for presence/absence analyses. The classifier reportedly diagnosed cytomegalovirus status with high specificity and sensitivity.

PCR was performed using 60 Vbeta and 13 Jbeta primers. TCRdb keeps only in-frame clones here, not all; method: immunoSEQ multiplex PCR. The sample consists of 110,000 or so clones, 70% to 85% of them appearing once. The germline V and J ends were trimmed by 0 bases and 1 base, with 9 bases remaining between them. CDR3 size: 15 residues. The germline CDR1 and CDR2 sequences are KGHSH and LQKENI. The chain couples TRBV18 to TRBJ1-1, with no clear D. The sample was PBMCs. This TCR came from a man between 50 and 59 years old in good health and CMV-seropositive. The CDR3 is CASSPPGGRNTEAFF. The DNA of the CDR3 is TGTGCCAGCTCACCACCGGGCGGGAGGAACACTGAAGCTTTCTTT.